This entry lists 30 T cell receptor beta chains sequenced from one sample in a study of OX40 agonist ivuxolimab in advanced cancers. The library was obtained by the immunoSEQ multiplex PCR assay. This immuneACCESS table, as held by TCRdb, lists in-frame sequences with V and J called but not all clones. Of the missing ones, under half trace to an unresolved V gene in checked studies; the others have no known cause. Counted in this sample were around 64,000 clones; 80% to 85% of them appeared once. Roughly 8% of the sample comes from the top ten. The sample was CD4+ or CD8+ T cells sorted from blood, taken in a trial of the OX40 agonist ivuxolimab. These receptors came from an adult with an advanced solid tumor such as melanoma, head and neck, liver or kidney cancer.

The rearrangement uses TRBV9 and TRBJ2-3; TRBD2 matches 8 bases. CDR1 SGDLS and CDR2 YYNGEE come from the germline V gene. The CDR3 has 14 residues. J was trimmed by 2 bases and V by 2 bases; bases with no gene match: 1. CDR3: CASSVSGTTDTQYF. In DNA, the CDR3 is TGTGCCAGCAGCGTTAGCGGGACCACAGATACGCAGTATTTT.

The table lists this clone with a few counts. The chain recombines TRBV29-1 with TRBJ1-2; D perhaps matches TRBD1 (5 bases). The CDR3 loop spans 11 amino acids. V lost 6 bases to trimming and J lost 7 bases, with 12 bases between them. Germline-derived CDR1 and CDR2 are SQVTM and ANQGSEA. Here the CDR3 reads CSVAKQGGYTF. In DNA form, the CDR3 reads TGCAGCGTCGCGAAGCAGGGTGGCTACACCTTC.

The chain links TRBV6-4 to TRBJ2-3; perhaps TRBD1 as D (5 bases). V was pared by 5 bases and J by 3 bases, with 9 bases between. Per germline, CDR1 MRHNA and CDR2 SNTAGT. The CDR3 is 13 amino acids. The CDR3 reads CASSQGETDTQYF. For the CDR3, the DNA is TGTGCCAGCAGTCAGGGCGAAACAGATACGCAGTATTTT.

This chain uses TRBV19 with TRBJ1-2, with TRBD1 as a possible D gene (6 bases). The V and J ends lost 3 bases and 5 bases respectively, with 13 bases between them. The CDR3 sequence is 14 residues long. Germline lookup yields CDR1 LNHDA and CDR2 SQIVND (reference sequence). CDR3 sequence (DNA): TGTGCCAGTAGTATGACCCAGGGGAGGTATGGCTACACCTTC. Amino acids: CASSMTQGRYGYTF.

CDR3 in DNA: TGTGCCATCTCGACAGGGGACTTCCAAGAGACCCAGTACTTC. Translating gives CAISTGDFQETQYF. The chain links TRBV25-1 to TRBJ2-5; 8 bases align to TRBD1. The CDR3 has 14 amino acids. The trim removed 10 bases at V and 1 base at J, leaving 8 bases unmatched. Germline loops: CDR1 MGHDK, CDR2 SYGVNS.

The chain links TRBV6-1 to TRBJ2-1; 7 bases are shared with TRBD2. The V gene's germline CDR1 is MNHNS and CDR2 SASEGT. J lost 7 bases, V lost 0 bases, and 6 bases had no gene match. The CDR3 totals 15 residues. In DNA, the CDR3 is TGTGCCAGCAGTGAAGCCCCGGGACTAAGAAATGAGCAGTTCTTC. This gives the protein CASSEAPGLRNEQFF.

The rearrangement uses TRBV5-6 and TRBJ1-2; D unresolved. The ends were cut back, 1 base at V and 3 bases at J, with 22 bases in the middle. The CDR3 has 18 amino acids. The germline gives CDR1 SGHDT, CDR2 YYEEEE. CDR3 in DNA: TGTGCCAGCAGCTTGTACCGCGGTGCAGACCGTTATTACTATGGCTACACCTTC. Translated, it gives CASSLYRGADRYYYGYTF.

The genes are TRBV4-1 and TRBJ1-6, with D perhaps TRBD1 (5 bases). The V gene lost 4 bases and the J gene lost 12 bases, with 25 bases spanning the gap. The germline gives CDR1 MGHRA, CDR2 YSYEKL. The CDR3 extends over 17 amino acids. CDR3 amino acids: CASSPSSFPGNREPLHF. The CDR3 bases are TGCGCCAGCAGCCCGAGTTCCTTTCCAGGGAATAGAGAACCCCTCCACTTT.

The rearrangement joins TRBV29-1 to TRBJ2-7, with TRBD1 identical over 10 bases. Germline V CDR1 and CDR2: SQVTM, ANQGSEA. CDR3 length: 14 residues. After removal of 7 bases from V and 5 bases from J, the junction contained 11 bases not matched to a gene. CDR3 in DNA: TGCAGCGGGGGACCCGGGACAGGGGCCAACGAGCAGTACTTC. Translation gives CSGGPGTGANEQYF.

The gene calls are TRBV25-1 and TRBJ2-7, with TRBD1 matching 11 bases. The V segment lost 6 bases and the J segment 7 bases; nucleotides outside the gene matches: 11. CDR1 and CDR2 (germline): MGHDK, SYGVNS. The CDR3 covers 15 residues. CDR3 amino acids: CASSRSGQGAGEQYF. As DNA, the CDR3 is TGTGCCAGCAGCCGAAGCGGACAGGGGGCAGGGGAGCAGTACTTC.

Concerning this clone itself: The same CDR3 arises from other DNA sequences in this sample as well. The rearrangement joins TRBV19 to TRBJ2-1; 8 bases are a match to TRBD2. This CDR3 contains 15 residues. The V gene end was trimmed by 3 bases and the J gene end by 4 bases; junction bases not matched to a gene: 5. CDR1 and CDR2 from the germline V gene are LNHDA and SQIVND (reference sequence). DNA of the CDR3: TGTGCCAGTAGTATCCGGCGGGGGGTATACAATGAGCAGTTCTTC. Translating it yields CASSIRRGVYNEQFF.

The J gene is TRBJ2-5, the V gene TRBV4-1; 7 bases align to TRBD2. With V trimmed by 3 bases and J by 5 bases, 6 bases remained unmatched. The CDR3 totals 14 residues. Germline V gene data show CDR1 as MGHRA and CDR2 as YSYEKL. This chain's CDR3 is CASSQMGGGETQYF. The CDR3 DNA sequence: TGCGCCAGCAGCCAGATGGGGGGAGGGGAGACCCAGTACTTC.

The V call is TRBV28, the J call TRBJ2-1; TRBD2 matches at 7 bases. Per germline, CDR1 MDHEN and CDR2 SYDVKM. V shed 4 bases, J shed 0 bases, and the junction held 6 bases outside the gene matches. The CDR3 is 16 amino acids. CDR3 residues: CASSSPGGVSYNEQFF. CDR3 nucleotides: TGTGCCAGCAGTTCCCCTGGGGGGGTCTCCTACAATGAGCAGTTCTTC.

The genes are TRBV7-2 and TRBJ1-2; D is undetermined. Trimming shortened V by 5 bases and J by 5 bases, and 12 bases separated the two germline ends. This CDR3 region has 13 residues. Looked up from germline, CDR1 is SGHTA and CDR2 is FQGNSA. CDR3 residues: CASSKPPRYGYTF. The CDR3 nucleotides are TGTGCCAGCAGCAAGCCCCCAAGATATGGCTACACCTTC.

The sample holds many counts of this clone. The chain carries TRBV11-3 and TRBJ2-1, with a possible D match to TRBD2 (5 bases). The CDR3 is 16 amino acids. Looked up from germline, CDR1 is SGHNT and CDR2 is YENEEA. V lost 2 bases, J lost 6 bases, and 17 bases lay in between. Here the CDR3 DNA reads TGTGCCAGCAGCTTAACATCGGGGTTTTCGAGCAATGAGCAGTTCTTC. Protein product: CASSLTSGFSSNEQFF.

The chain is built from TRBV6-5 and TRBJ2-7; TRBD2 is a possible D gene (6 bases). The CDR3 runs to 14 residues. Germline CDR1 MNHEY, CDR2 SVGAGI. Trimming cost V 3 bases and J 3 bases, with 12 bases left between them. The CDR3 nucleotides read TGTGCCAGCAGTTATGGCGGGACCTTCTACGAGCAGTACTTC. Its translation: CASSYGGTFYEQYF.

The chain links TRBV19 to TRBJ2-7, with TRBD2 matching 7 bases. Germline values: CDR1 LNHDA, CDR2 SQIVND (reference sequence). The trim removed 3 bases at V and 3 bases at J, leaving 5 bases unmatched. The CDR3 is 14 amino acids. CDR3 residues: CASSMRDYDYEQYF. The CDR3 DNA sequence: TGTGCCAGTAGTATGCGGGACTATGACTACGAGCAGTACTTC.

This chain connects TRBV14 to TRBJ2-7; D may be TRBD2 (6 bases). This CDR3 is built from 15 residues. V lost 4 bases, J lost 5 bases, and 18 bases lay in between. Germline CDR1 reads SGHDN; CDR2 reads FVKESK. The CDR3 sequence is CASSPWGGKFDEQYF. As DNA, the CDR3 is TGTGCCAGCAGCCCCTGGGGCGGGAAGTTCGACGAGCAGTACTTC.

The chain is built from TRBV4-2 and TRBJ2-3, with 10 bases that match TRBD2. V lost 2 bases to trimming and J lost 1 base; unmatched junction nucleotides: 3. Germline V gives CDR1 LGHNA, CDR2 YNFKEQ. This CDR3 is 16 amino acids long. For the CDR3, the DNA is TGTGCCAGCAGCCAATTAGCGGGGGGTGGCACAGATACGCAGTATTTT. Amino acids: CASSQLAGGGTDTQYF.

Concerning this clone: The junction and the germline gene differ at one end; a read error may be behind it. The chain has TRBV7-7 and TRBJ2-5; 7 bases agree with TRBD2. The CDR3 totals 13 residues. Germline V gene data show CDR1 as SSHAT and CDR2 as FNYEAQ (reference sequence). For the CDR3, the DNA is TGTGCTAGCAGCCCAGGACTAGAGGCGACCCAGTACTTC. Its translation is CASSPGLEATQYF.

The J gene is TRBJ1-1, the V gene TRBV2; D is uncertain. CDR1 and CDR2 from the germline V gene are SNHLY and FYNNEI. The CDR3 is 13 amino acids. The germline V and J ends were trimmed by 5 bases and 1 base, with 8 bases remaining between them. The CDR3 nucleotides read TGTGCCAGCAGTAGCAAGGGGAACACTGAAGCTTTCTTT. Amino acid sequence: CASSSKGNTEAFF.

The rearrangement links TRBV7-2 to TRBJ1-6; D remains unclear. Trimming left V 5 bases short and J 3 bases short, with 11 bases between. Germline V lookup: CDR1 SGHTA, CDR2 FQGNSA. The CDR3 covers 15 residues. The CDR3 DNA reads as TGTGCCAGCAGCGCGGCGGTTAGCTATAATTCACCCCTCCACTTT. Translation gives CASSAAVSYNSPLHF.

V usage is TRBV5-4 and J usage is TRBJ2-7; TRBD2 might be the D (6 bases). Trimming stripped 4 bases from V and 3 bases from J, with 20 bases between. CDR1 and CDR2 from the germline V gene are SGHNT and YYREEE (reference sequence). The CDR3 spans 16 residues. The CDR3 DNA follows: TGTGCCAGCAGCACAGGTGGTCTTAGCGGATTCTACGAGCAGTACTTC. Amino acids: CASSTGGLSGFYEQYF.

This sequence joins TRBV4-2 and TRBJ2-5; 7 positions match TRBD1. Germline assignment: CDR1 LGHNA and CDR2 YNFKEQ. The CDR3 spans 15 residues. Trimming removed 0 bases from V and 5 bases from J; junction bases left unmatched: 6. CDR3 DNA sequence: TGTGCCAGCAGCCAAGATCGACAGGGCGGGGAGACCCAGTACTTC. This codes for CASSQDRQGGETQYF.

The CDR3 sequence: CAIKEGDGSYNEQFF. CDR3 DNA sequence: TGTGCCATCAAGGAGGGGGATGGCTCCTACAATGAGCAGTTCTTC. The chain couples TRBV10-3 to TRBJ2-1; D may be TRBD1 or TRBD2 (6 bases each). This CDR3 is built from 15 residues. The germline V and J ends were trimmed by 7 bases and 0 bases, with 13 bases remaining between them. Germline CDR1 reads ENHRY; CDR2 reads SYGVKD.

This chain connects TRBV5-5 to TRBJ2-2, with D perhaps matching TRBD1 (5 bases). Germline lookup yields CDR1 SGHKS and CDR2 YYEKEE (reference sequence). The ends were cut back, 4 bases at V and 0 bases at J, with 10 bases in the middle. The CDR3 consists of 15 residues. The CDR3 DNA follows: TGTGCCAGCAGCGGAGACAGAGCGAACACCGGGGAGCTGTTTTTT. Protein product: CASSGDRANTGELFF.

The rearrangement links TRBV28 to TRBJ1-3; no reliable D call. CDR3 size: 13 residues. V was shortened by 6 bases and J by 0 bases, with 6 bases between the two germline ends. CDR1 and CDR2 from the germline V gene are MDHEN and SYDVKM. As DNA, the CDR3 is TGTGCCAGCAGGATCAACTCTGGAAACACCATATATTTT. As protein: CASRINSGNTIYF.

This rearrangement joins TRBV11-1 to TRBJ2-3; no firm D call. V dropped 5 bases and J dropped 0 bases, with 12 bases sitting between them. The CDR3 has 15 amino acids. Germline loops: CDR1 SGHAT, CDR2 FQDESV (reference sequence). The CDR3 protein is CASSPMALSTDTQYF. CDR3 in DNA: TGTGCCAGCAGCCCCATGGCGCTTAGCACAGATACGCAGTATTTT.

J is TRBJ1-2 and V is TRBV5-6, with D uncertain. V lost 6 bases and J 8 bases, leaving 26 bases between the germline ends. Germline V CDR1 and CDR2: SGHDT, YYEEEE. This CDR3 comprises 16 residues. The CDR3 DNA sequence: TGTGCCAGCATCTCCGGCAGCTTGATTAGAACGAGGGGCTACACCTTC. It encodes CASISGSLIRTRGYTF.

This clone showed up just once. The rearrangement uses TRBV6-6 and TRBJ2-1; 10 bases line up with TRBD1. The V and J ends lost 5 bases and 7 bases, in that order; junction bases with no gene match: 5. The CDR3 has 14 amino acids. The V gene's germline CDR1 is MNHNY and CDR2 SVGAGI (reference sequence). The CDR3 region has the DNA TGTGCCAGCAGTAACCGGGGACAGGGGAATGAGCAGTTCTTC. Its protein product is CASSNRGQGNEQFF.